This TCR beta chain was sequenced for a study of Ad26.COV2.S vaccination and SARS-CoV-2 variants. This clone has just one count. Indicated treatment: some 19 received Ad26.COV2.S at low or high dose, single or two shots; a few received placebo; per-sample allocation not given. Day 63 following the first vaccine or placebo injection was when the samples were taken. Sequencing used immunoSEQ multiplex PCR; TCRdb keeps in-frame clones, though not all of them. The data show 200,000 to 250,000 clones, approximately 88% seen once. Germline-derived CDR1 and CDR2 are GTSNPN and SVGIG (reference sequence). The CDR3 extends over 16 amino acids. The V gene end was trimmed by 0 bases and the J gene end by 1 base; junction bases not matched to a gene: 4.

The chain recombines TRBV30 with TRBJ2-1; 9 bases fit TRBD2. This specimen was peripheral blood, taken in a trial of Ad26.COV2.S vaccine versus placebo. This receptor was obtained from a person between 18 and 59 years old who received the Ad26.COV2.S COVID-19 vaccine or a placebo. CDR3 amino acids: CAWSVLAGDSYNEQFF. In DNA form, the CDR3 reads TGTGCCTGGAGTGTACTAGCGGGCGATTCCTACAATGAGCAGTTCTTC.